This is a list of T cell receptor beta chains from one sample in a study of T-cell reconstitution after alpha-beta-depleted transplantation in children. TCRdb re-called the PCR reads through MiXCR, storing one row per CDR3 protein. The sample lists about 640,000 distinct CDR3 sequences; around a sixth were seen once. This sample comprised PBMCs from the stem cell graft donor, obtained from the stem cell graft. The receptor source for this set is a human donor who donated a stem cell graft to a child with acute myeloid leukemia. Both conserved end residues are part of each CDR3. Fields, in order: V gene, J gene, clone size, D gene, CDR3 DNA, CDR3 protein. The D gene is left open where the match is weak. The size entry is marked missing in some rows and otherwise reads once, few, many or a size class.

TRBV10-3,TRBJ1-1,many,-,TGTGCCATCAGTGAGTCCGGACTGGACGTACCGCAGATGAACACTGAAGCTTTCTTT,CAISESGLDVPQMNTEAFF
TRBV20-1,TRBJ2-2,few,-,TGCAGTGCTAGGTCCCATGGAGAGGCCGGGGAGCTGTTTTTT,CSARSHGEAGELFF
TRBV7-2,TRBJ1-4,-,-,TGTGCCAGTCGGGGGGGGGCAGCTAATGAAAAACTGTTTTTT,CASRGGAANEKLFF
TRBV12-3/TRBV12-4,TRBJ2-3,few,TRBD2,TGTGCCAGCATCCCCAGCCCCACTAGCGGAGCGACAGATACGCAGTATTTT,CASIPSPTSGATDTQYF
TRBV5-1,TRBJ2-1,many,-,TGCGCCAGCAAGGGAGGTAGCTCCTACAATGAGCAGTTCTTC,CASKGGSSYNEQFF
TRBV7-6,TRBJ1-1,-,-,TGTGCCAGCAGCTTAGACCCCCCAGGAGGGGGAATCTCTGAAGCTTTCTTT,CASSLDPPGGGISEAFF
TRBV20-1,TRBJ1-6,many,-,TGCAGTGCTAGAGATTATGACGGGAATTCACCCCTCCACTTT,CSARDYDGNSPLHF
TRBV12-3/TRBV12-4,TRBJ2-3,-,TRBD2,TGTGCCAGCAGTCCACTAGCGGGGGGCCCCATCGGCACAGATACGCAGTATTTT,CASSPLAGGPIGTDTQYF
TRBV7-2,TRBJ2-7,-,-,TGTGCCAGCAGCTTAGCTGGGGAAGGGTTCGAGCAGTACTTC,CASSLAGEGFEQYF
TRBV20-1,TRBJ1-2,few,-,TGCAGTGCCAGACGGGAAAACGGCTACACCTTC,CSARRENGYTF
TRBV20-1,TRBJ2-1,many,-,TGCAGTGCTAGTGGACTGTTCAATGAGCAGTTCTTC,CSASGLFNEQFF
TRBV28,TRBJ2-5,few,TRBD2,TGTGCCAGCAGTTCGACTAGCGGGGGAAAACAAGAGACCCAGTACTTC,CASSSTSGGKQETQYF
TRBV20-1,TRBJ1-5,-,-,TGCAGTGCTATTAGTGGGGGACTCGGGGACAATCAGCCCCAGCATTTT,CSAISGGLGDNQPQHF
TRBV7-9,TRBJ1-1,-,TRBD1,TGTGCCAGCAGTGGCCAGGGGGCGCGGAGTCGCACTGAAGCTTTCTTT,CASSGQGARSRTEAFF
TRBV6-1,TRBJ1-1,few,TRBD1,TGTGCCAGCAGTGAAGGGACAGGGAGACCCAAAGCTTTCTTT,CASSEGTGRPKAFF
TRBV7-9,TRBJ2-7,-,-,TGTGCCAGCACCTCCCGCCGGAGTTACGAGCAGTACTTC,CASTSRRSYEQYF
TRBV27,TRBJ1-2,few,-,TGTGCCAGCAGTTTATTGGACCAGATTCCCTATGGCTACACCTTC,CASSLLDQIPYGYTF
TRBV20-1,TRBJ2-2,many,-,TGCAGTGCTAGAGATGAGGACACCGGGGAGCTGTTTTTT,CSARDEDTGELFF